This is a list of T cell receptor beta chains from one sample in a study of blood T cells in healthy people across ages. TCRdb independently ran MiXCR on the 5' RACE reads; one entry per CDR3 protein. The sample lists some 730,000 distinct CDR3 sequences; 22% were seen once. Sequenced material: blood. The source of these receptors is a man in his 70s in good health. Each CDR3 is given with its conserved first and last residue. Each record gives: clone size, V gene, D gene, J gene, CDR3 DNA, CDR3 protein. A D gene is named only where the DNA matches it firmly. Some rows have no size entry. The others give once, few or many, or a class for an expanded clone.

>NA|TRBV20-1|NA|TRBJ1-5
TGCAGTGCTAGAGATGGTTCGGGGTCCAATCAGCCCCAGCATTTT
CSARDGSGSNQPQHF
>few|TRBV20-1|TRBD2|TRBJ2-3
TGCAGTGCTTCGGAATTAGCGGGTTATAGCACAGATACGCAGTATTTT
CSASELAGYSTDTQYF
>few|TRBV12-3/TRBV12-4|TRBD2|TRBJ2-1
TGTGCCAGCATCTCCTCGCGCGGCGGGGGTTGGGATGGGCAGTTCTTC
CASISSRGGGWDGQFF
>few|TRBV7-7|NA|TRBJ2-2
TGTGCCAGCAAGGGAGCCGGGGAGCTGTTTTTT
CASKGAGELFF
>NA|TRBV6-1|TRBD1|TRBJ1-1
TGTGCCAGCAGATCTGACAGGGTCGGGACGAACACTGAAGCTTTCTTT
CASRSDRVGTNTEAFF
>few|TRBV2|NA|TRBJ1-4
TGTGCCAGCAGTGAAGCACGGGGGAATGAAAAACTGTTTTTT
CASSEARGNEKLFF
>many|TRBV9|NA|TRBJ1-6
TGTGCCAGCAGTGGTACAGCACAGGGTGAATCACCCCTCCACTTT
CASSGTAQGESPLHF
>few|TRBV20-1|NA|TRBJ1-5
TGCAGTGCTAGGCCAAATAGCAATCAGCCCCAGCATTTT
CSARPNSNQPQHF
>few|TRBV24-1|TRBD1|TRBJ1-2
TGTGCCACCAGTGGTGGCAGGGGGCATAATGGCTACACCTTC
CATSGGRGHNGYTF
>NA|TRBV6-5|TRBD1|TRBJ2-5
TGTGCCAGCAGTTGGGACAGGCGGCAAGAGACCCAGTACTTC
CASSWDRRQETQYF
>NA|TRBV10-3|NA|TRBJ2-1
TGTGCCATCAGTGAAAGTTCGCACAATGAGCAGTTCTTC
CAISESSHNEQFF
>few|TRBV6-6|TRBD1|TRBJ1-6
TGTGCCAGCACCAGGGACAGGCCAAATTCACCCCTCCACTTT
CASTRDRPNSPLHF
>few|TRBV29-1|NA|TRBJ1-2
TGCAGCGTTGAAGAGGGGCAGGGGTTGGGCTACACCTTC
CSVEEGQGLGYTF
>few|TRBV3-1|TRBD2|TRBJ2-1
TGTGCCAGCAGCCCCGGGACTAGCGGGAAGAGCTCCTACAATGAGCAGTTCTTC
CASSPGTSGKSSYNEQFF
>NA|TRBV5-1|NA|TRBJ2-5
TGCGCCAGCACTACCAGTGGGAGAGCAGGGTGGGAGACCCAGTACTTC
CASTTSGRAGWETQYF
>few|TRBV5-1|NA|TRBJ2-3
TGCGCCAGCAGCTTGGAGTTGTACACAGATACGCAGTATTTT
CASSLELYTDTQYF
>few|TRBV5-1|NA|TRBJ1-1
TGCGCCAGCAGCTGGGACGTAACAGGAGGTACGGCTGAAGCTTTCTTT
CASSWDVTGGTAEAFF
>few|TRBV12-3/TRBV12-4|NA|TRBJ2-1
TGTGCCAGCACCCTTGTCTACAATGAGCAGTTCTTC
CASTLVYNEQFF
>few|TRBV7-2|NA|TRBJ2-3
TGTGCCAGCAGCTTCAAGGGCTCGGACACAGGTACGCAGTATTTT
CASSFKGSDTGTQYF
>few|TRBV20-1|NA|TRBJ1-2
TGCAGTGCTCCGCCGGGATGGTTGAAAAATGGCTACACCTTC
CSAPPGWLKNGYTF
>NA|TRBV20-1|NA|TRBJ1-4
TGCAGTGCCGAGTCCGACCAGGGGGAAAAACTGTTTTTT
CSAESDQGEKLFF
>NA|TRBV6-6|NA|TRBJ1-1
TGTGCCAGCAGTTTGGGATGGCGAAAGAACACTGAAGCTTTCTTT
CASSLGWRKNTEAFF
>NA|TRBV7-2|TRBD1|TRBJ1-1
TGTGCCAGCAGCTCTCCGGGGACAGGGGGCTTTGCTGAAGCTTTCTTT
CASSSPGTGGFAEAFF
>NA|TRBV7-2|TRBD1|TRBJ1-5
TGTGCCAGCAGAGGGGGGACAGCAAATCAGCCCCAGCATTTT
CASRGGTANQPQHF
>few|TRBV3-1|NA|TRBJ1-2
TGTGCCAGCAGCCGTCACATGATCGGCTACACCTTC
CASSRHMIGYTF
>NA|TRBV12-3/TRBV12-4|TRBD1|TRBJ1-5
TGTGCCAGCAGTACCCCGGGACAGGGGGCCAATCAGCCCCAGCATTTT
CASSTPGQGANQPQHF
>NA|TRBV18|NA|TRBJ1-1
TGTGCCAGCTCCACTTGGGAGAACACTGAAGCTTTCTTT
CASSTWENTEAFF
>few|TRBV7-9|TRBD1|TRBJ2-7
TGTGCCAGCAGCATGGACAGGAGAAACTACGAGCAGTACTTC
CASSMDRRNYEQYF
>few|TRBV6-5|NA|TRBJ1-4
TGTGCCAGCAGCCGGAGAGGGTTTGGTGAAAAACTGTTTTTT
CASSRRGFGEKLFF
>many|TRBV10-3|TRBD1|TRBJ2-4
TGTGCCATCAGGGGGGACAGTGAAGCCAAAAACATTCAGTACTTC
CAIRGDSEAKNIQYF
>NA|TRBV7-9|NA|TRBJ2-4
TGTGCCAGCACCCTACGGGGTTGGAGCATTCAGTACTTC
CASTLRGWSIQYF
>few|TRBV5-1|TRBD1|TRBJ2-7
TGCGCCAGCAGCTTAGGAGGCGGACAGGGGGCATCCGAAGAGCAGTACTTC
CASSLGGGQGASEEQYF
>few|TRBV4-3|TRBD1|TRBJ2-3
TGCGCCAGCAGCCAAGAGGACAGGGTAACAGATACGCAGTATTTT
CASSQEDRVTDTQYF
>NA|TRBV9|NA|TRBJ1-2
TGTGCCAGCAGCGCCGTTAAATGGGGCTACACCTTC
CASSAVKWGYTF
>many|TRBV6-1|NA|TRBJ2-7
TGTGCCAGTAGACAGGATATACCCTACGAGCAGTACTTC
CASRQDIPYEQYF
>few|TRBV6-2/TRBV6-3|NA|TRBJ2-1
TGTGCCAGCAACGAGTTGGGAGTTGGGTACAATGAGCAGTTCTTC
CASNELGVGYNEQFF
>NA|TRBV9|NA|TRBJ1-6
TGTGCCAGCAGCGTAGGCCCGAATAATTCACCCCTCCACTTT
CASSVGPNNSPLHF
>few|TRBV29-1|TRBD1|TRBJ1-1
TGCAGCGTTGGGGAGGGGGCCGGCACTGAAGCTTTCTTT
CSVGEGAGTEAFF
>few|TRBV3-1|NA|TRBJ1-1
TGTGCCAGCAGCCAAGATCCCCGGGGAGCTCGGGGCACTGAAGCTTTCTTT
CASSQDPRGARGTEAFF
>few|TRBV18|NA|TRBJ1-2
TGTGCCAGCTCACCGCTCGACACCTTCTATGGCTACACCTTC
CASSPLDTFYGYTF
>NA|TRBV20-1|NA|TRBJ2-1
TGCAGTGCTGCCCCCCCGAGGCAGGATGTTGGTGAGCAGTTCTTC
CSAAPPRQDVGEQFF
>NA|TRBV13|TRBD1|TRBJ1-6
TGTGCCAGCAGCCTTCGGCCCGGGACAGGGTGGTCACCCCTCCACTTT
CASSLRPGTGWSPLHF
>many|TRBV7-2|TRBD2|TRBJ2-5
TGTGCCAGCAGCTCTAATAGCGGGCCAGAGACCCAGTACTTC
CASSSNSGPETQYF
>few|TRBV20-1|NA|TRBJ2-7
TGCAGTGCTAGGCCGAGATATGGCAGTAGGACCTACGAGCAGTACTTC
CSARPRYGSRTYEQYF
>few|TRBV6-2/TRBV6-3|NA|TRBJ2-2
TGTGCCAGCAGTTACCTCCCCGGGACCTTGAACACCGGGGAGCTGTTTTTT
CASSYLPGTLNTGELFF
>NA|TRBV10-2|NA|TRBJ2-5
TGCGCCATATCCCGGGACACTCAAGAGACCCAGTACTTC
CAISRDTQETQYF
>few|TRBV20-1|NA|TRBJ2-1
TGCAGTGCTAGCCTAGTAGCCAATCTATACAATGAGCAGTTCTTC
CSASLVANLYNEQFF
>NA|TRBV24-1|NA|TRBJ1-5
TGTGCCACCAGCGCAGGGGACGGCAATCAGCCCCAGCATTTT
CATSAGDGNQPQHF
>NA|TRBV11-1|TRBD1|TRBJ2-7
TGTGCCAGCAGCGCGGACAGGGGCCCCTCCTACGAGCAGTACTTC
CASSADRGPSYEQYF
>few|TRBV29-1|TRBD1|TRBJ1-1
TGCAGCGCCGCAGGGGGTGAGGTCGACACTGAAGCTTTCTTT
CSAAGGEVDTEAFF
>NA|TRBV7-9|NA|TRBJ1-1
TGTGCCAGCAGCCGCATTAGGGGCGAGAACACTGAAGCTTTCTTT
CASSRIRGENTEAFF
>few|TRBV6-1|TRBD1|TRBJ1-2
TGTGCCAGCAGACTCGGACAGGTCGAAGCTAACTATGGCTACACCTTC
CASRLGQVEANYGYTF
>few|TRBV7-7|NA|TRBJ2-2
TGTGCCAGCAGCACTACGGGCGGGCTATCCGGCACCGGGGAGCTGTTTTTT
CASSTTGGLSGTGELFF
>NA|TRBV6-2/TRBV6-3|NA|TRBJ2-7
TGTGCCAGCAGTTACTCGCTCGAGCAGTACTTC
CASSYSLEQYF
>NA|TRBV18|NA|TRBJ2-6
TGTGCCAGCTCACCAGCGGGACGCTCTGGGGCCAACGTCCTGACTTTC
CASSPAGRSGANVLTF
>NA|TRBV10-3|NA|TRBJ1-5
TGTGCCATCAGTCAGGAGAATCAGCCCCAGCATTTT
CAISQENQPQHF
>NA|TRBV6-2/TRBV6-3|NA|TRBJ2-1
TGTGCCAGCAACACCTATCCGGGTTCCTACAATGAGCAGTTCTTC
CASNTYPGSYNEQFF
>NA|TRBV5-1|TRBD1|TRBJ1-6
TGCGCCAGCAGTCCCCAACAGGGGCGGGATTCACCCCTCCACTTT
CASSPQQGRDSPLHF
>many|TRBV5-1|NA|TRBJ2-4
TGCGCCAGCAGCCCGGGGCAGGGTTTCAAAAACATTCAGTACTTC
CASSPGQGFKNIQYF
>few|TRBV18|TRBD2|TRBJ2-1
TGTGCCAGCTCACCTAGCGGGGAGCAGTTCTTC
CASSPSGEQFF